This paragraph covers one TCR beta chain sequence. Its antigen is undetermined. This sample was taken from a study of a mutant IDH1 vaccine in newly diagnosed glioma. Study-wide background: Males made up about 60% and females approximately 38% of treated patients, whose mean age was about 40 years. Earlier care involved radiotherapy, temozolomide, or both, and the majority received both.

The time point here: week 5, during vaccination. Alongside topical imiquimod, each dose of vaccine comprised 300 ug of mutant IDH1 20-mer peptide. Those who donated had recent WHO grade 3 or 4 IDH1-mutant, ATRX-lost astrocytomas. Profiled with immunoSEQ multiplex PCR; TCRdb holds only in-frame clones, not every one. Counted here are 20,000 to 30,000 clones, 70% to 85% occurring once; the ten biggest clones make up around 7.2%. Per the germline V gene, CDR1 is SGHTA and CDR2 is FQGNSA. After removal of 3 bases from V and 0 bases from J, the junction contained 4 bases not matched to a gene. CDR3 length: 16 amino acids.

Specimen: PBMCs, collected from a glioma patient whose treatment included an IDH1 peptide vaccine. This chain joins TRBV7-2 and TRBJ1-2; 10 bases agree with TRBD1. The sequence was obtained from a man aged 40-49 years with glioma. Some clones in this sample may be carry-over from other donors' samples. The CDR3 reads CASSFGQGVSNYGYTF. DNA for the CDR3: TGTGCCAGCAGCTTCGGACAGGGGGTTTCTAACTATGGCTACACCTTC.